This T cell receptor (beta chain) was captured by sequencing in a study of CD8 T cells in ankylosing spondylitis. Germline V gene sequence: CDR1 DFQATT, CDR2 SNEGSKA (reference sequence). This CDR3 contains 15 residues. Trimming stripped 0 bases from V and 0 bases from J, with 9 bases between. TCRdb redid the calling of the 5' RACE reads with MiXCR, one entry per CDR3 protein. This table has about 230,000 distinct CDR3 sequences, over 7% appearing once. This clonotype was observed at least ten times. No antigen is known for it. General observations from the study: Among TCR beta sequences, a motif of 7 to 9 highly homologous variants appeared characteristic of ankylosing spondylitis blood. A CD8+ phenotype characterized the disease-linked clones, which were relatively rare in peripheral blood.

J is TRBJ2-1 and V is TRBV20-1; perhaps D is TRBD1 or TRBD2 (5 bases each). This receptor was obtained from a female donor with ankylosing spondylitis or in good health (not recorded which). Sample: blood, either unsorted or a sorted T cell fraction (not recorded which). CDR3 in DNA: TGCAGTGCTAGAGACCCAGGGAGCTCCTACAATGAGCAGTTCTTC. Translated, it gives CSARDPGSSYNEQFF.